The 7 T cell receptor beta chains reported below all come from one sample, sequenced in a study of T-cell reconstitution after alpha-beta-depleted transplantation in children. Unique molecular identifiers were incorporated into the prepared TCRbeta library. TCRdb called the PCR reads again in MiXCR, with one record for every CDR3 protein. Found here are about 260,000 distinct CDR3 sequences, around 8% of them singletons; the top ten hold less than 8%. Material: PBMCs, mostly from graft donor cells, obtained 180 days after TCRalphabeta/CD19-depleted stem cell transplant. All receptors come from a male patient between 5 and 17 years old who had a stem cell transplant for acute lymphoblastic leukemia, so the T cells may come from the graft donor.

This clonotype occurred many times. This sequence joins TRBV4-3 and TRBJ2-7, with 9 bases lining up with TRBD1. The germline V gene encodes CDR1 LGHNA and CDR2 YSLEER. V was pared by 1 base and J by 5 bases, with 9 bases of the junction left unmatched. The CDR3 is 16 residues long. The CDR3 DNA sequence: TGCGCCAGCAGCCAAGTACACAGGGGGCCTAGAAACGAGCAGTACTTC. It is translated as CASSQVHRGPRNEQYF.

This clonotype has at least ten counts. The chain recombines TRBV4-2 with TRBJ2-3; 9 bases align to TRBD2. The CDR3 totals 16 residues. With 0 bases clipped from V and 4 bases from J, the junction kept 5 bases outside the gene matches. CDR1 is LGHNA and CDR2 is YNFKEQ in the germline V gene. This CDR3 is CASSQDGSGRSDTQYF. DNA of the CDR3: TGTGCCAGCAGCCAAGATGGAAGCGGGAGGTCAGATACGCAGTATTTT.

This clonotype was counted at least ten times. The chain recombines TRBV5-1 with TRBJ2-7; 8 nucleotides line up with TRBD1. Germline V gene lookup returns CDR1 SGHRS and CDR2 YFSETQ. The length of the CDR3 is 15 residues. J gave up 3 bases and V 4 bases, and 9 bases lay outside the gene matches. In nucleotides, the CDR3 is TGCGCCAGCAGCGGGCGTCCGACAGGGGACTACGAGCAGTACTTC. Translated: CASSGRPTGDYEQYF.

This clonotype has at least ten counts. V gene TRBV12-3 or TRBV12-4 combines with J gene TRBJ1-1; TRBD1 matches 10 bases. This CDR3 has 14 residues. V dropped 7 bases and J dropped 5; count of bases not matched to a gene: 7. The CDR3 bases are TGTGCCAGCACCTTTTGGACAGGGGGAACTGAAGCTTTCTTT. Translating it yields CASTFWTGGTEAFF.

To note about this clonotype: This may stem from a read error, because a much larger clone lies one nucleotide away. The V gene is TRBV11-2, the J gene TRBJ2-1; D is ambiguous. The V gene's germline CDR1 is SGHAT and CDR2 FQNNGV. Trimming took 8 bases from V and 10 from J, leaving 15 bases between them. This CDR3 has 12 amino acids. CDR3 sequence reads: CASCHDVGEQFF. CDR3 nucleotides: TGTGCCAGCTGCCACGATGTGGGCGAGCAGTTCTTC.

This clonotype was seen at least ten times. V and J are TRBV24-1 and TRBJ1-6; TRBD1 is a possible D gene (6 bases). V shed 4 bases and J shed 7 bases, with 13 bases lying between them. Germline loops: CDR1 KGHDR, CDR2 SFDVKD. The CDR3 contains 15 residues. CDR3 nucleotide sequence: TGTGCCACCAGTGAAGTAGGACAGAGCAATTCACCCCTCCACTTT. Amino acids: CATSEVGQSNSPLHF.

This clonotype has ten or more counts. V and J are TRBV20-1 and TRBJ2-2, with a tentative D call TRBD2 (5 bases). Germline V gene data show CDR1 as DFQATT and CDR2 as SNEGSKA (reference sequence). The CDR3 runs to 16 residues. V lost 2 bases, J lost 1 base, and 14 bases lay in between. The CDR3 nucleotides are TGCAGTGCTAGACCCTTACTAGGGCTGAACACCGGGGAGCTGTTTTTT. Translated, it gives CSARPLLGLNTGELFF.